This passage covers 18 T cell receptor beta chains from one sample sequenced in a study of T cells in localized non-small cell lung cancer. Generated by immunoSEQ multiplex PCR, the TCRdb table keeps only in-frame clones and is missing some. The table includes about 59,000 clones, roughly 92% detected once. The starting material was peripheral blood, obtained before any cancer treatment. These TCRs come from a man between 35 and 75 years old with stage I lung adenocarcinoma.

This chain joins TRBV7-3 and TRBJ2-3, with 12 bases identical to TRBD2. The V gene end was trimmed by 2 bases and the J gene end by 4 bases; junction bases not matched to a gene: 1. The CDR3 is made up of 15 amino acids. Germline CDR1 and CDR2: SGHTA and FQGTGA. The CDR3: CASSLLAGGADTQYF. Written as DNA, the CDR3 is TGTGCCAGCAGCTTACTAGCGGGAGGGGCAGATACGCAGTATTTT.

V is TRBV5-5 and J is TRBJ2-2; 7 bases align to TRBD1. The CDR3 has 17 residues. V lost 3 bases to trimming and J lost 5 bases; unmatched junction nucleotides: 13. CDR1 is SGHKS and CDR2 is YYEKEE in the germline V gene (reference sequence). The DNA for the CDR3 is TGTGCCAGCAGCTCAAAGCATACAGGGGTGGGGACCGGGGAGCTGTTTTTT. Its protein product is CASSSKHTGVGTGELFF.

The chain employs TRBV2 and TRBJ1-5; the D is unclear. The germline CDR1 and CDR2 sequences are SNHLY and FYNNEI. V lost 8 bases, J lost 4 bases, and 6 bases lay in between. The CDR3 covers 11 residues. The CDR3 region is CASAMNQPQHF. The CDR3 DNA sequence: TGTGCCAGCGCGATGAATCAGCCCCAGCATTTT.

For this clone: The junction and the germline gene differ at one end; a read error may be behind it. The chain has TRBV7-7 and TRBJ2-2; 8 positions agree with TRBD2. The CDR3 runs 12 residues. Germline V CDR1 and CDR2: SSHAT, FNYEAQ (reference sequence). In nucleotides, the CDR3 is TGTGCTAGCAGCACTAGCGGCGGGGAGCTGTTTTTT. This translates into CASSTSGGELFF.

The chain couples TRBV7-2 to TRBJ2-7; 7 positions match TRBD1. Germline V lookup: CDR1 SGHTA, CDR2 FQGNSA. V trimming: 4 bases; J trimming: 1 base; junction bases outside the gene matches: 4. The CDR3 has 14 amino acids. CDR3 nucleotide sequence: TGTGCCAGCAGCTCCGGGACAGTGTCCTACGAGCAGTACTTC. It is translated as CASSSGTVSYEQYF.

To note about this clone: One end of the junction is discordant with germline, which a read error may explain. This chain connects TRBV7-9 to TRBJ1-3; D remains unclear. This CDR3 region has 13 residues. Germline V gene data show CDR1 as SEHNR and CDR2 as FQNEAQ (reference sequence). The DNA of the CDR3 is TGTGCCAGCAGCTTAGTTCTTGGAAGCACCATATATTTT. Its translation is CASSLVLGSTIYF.

V usage is TRBV5-6 and J usage is TRBJ1-4, with 7 bases that match TRBD1. V trimming: 1 base; J trimming: 4 bases; junction bases outside the gene matches: 4. Germline V gene lookup returns CDR1 SGHDT and CDR2 YYEEEE. The CDR3 has 15 amino acids. The CDR3 DNA follows: TGTGCCAGCAGCTTGTTAGCAGGGGGTAATGAAAAACTGTTTTTT. Translating gives CASSLLAGGNEKLFF.

J is TRBJ2-7 and V is TRBV6-6; D remains unclear. Germline V gene lookup returns CDR1 MNHNY and CDR2 SVGAGI (reference sequence). The CDR3 consists of 12 residues. The V and J ends lost 4 bases and 4 bases respectively, with 8 bases between them. The CDR3 spells CASSSTLYEQYF. The CDR3 bases are TGTGCCAGCAGTTCGACACTATACGAGCAGTACTTC.

The chain combines TRBV6-1 with TRBJ1-2; 9 bases line up with TRBD1. V shed 0 bases and J 3 bases; nucleotides not matched to a gene: 14. Germline V CDR1 and CDR2: MNHNS, SASEGT. The CDR3 sequence is 19 residues long. CDR3 coding DNA: TGTGCCAGCAGTGAAGCAGCCGGGACAGGGATGAATATTGACTATGGCTACACCTTC. It translates to CASSEAAGTGMNIDYGYTF.

Details on this clone: Its ends do not fully match the called genes, so a read error is possible. The chain combines TRBV5-4 with TRBJ2-7; D remains ambiguous. Looked up from germline, CDR1 is SGHNT and CDR2 is YYREEE (reference sequence). This CDR3 is 13 amino acids long. The CDR3 DNA follows: TGTGCCAGCAGCTTTCTGACCTCCTCCGAGCAGTACTTC. Protein product: CASSFLTSSEQYF.

This clone was counted once. This chain links TRBV7-2 with TRBJ1-1; 8 nucleotides align to TRBD1. CDR1 and CDR2 from the germline V gene are SGHTA and FQGNSA. This CDR3 has 15 residues. Trimming cost V 1 base and J 5 bases; bases outside gene matches: 6. Here the CDR3 reads CASSLGQGAGTEAFF. The CDR3 DNA reads as TGTGCCAGCAGCTTAGGGCAGGGGGCCGGAACTGAAGCTTTCTTT. Using reference TRBV7-2 and TRBJ1-1 for the parts outside the CDR3, the full variable domain is GAGVSQSPSNKVTEKGKDVELRCDPISGHTALYWYRQSLGQGLEFLIYFQGNSAPDKSGLPSDRFSAERTGGSVSTLTIQRTQQEDSAVYLCASSLGQGAGTEAFFGQGTRLTVV.

The chain combines TRBV4-2 with TRBJ1-5, with D unclear. Trimming left V 0 bases short and J 6 bases short, with 12 bases between. The CDR3 loop spans 15 amino acids. Germline values: CDR1 LGHNA, CDR2 YNFKEQ. The CDR3 bases are TGTGCCAGCAGCCAAGATCAAAGGGAGAGTCAGCCCCAGCATTTT. Its protein product is CASSQDQRESQPQHF.

V gene TRBV18 combines with J gene TRBJ2-1; TRBD2 matches 10 bases. The V gene's germline CDR1 is KGHSH and CDR2 LQKENI. The V gene end was trimmed by 3 bases and the J gene end by 4 bases; junction bases not matched to a gene: 6. This CDR3 has 16 residues. In DNA, the CDR3 is TGTGCCAGCTCACCCTCATCTAGCGGGGGATACAATGAGCAGTTCTTC. Residues: CASSPSSSGGYNEQFF.

The rearrangement links TRBV5-1 to TRBJ2-7, with 11 bases lining up with TRBD1. CDR1 and CDR2 from the germline V gene are SGHRS and YFSETQ. The ends lost 5 bases at V and 2 bases at J; junction bases unmatched: 3. The CDR3 is 14 amino acids. The DNA for the CDR3 is TGCGCCAGCAGTACGGGACAGGGGGCCTACGAGCAGTACTTC. Encoded protein: CASSTGQGAYEQYF. Based on the CDR3 plus reference TRBV5-1 and TRBJ2-7, the full variable domain is KAGVTQTPRYLIKTRGQQVTLSCSPISGHRSVSWYQQTPGQGLQFLFEYFSETQRNKGNFPGRFSGRQFSNSRSEMNVSTLELGDSALYLCASSTGQGAYEQYFGPGTRLTVT.

The gene calls are TRBV27 and TRBJ1-1, with 10 bases that match TRBD1. Germline trimming cut 4 bases from V and 1 base from J; bases unmatched to any gene: 9. The CDR3 runs to 17 residues. Germline CDR1 reads MNHEY; CDR2 reads SMNVEV (reference sequence). The CDR3 loop is CASSSVPGQGPNTEAFF. Written as DNA, the CDR3 is TGTGCCAGCAGTTCTGTCCCGGGACAGGGGCCGAACACTGAAGCTTTCTTT.

The chain carries TRBV30 and TRBJ2-1; D gene ambiguous. This CDR3 is 12 amino acids long. V shed 3 bases and J shed 1 base, with 4 bases lying between them. Germline loops: CDR1 GTSNPN, CDR2 SVGIG (reference sequence). CDR3 loop: CAWSGSYNEQFF. CDR3 nucleotides: TGTGCCTGGAGCGGATCCTACAATGAGCAGTTCTTC.

The chain joins TRBV7-2 to TRBJ1-3; tentatively, D is TRBD1 (6 bases). Trimming removed 5 bases at V and 0 bases at J, with 14 bases between. Germline V gene data show CDR1 as SGHTA and CDR2 as FQGNSA. CDR3 length: 16 residues. CDR3 sequence (DNA): TGTGCCAGCAGCACCAGGGGCCCCGGCTCTGGAAACACCATATATTTT. This gives the protein CASSTRGPGSGNTIYF.

The chain joins TRBV11-2 to TRBJ2-4, with D tentatively TRBD1 (6 bases). The length of the CDR3 is 15 residues. Germline V gives CDR1 SGHAT, CDR2 FQNNGV. V lost 0 bases and J 6 bases, leaving 12 bases between the germline ends. The CDR3 bases are TGTGCCAGCAGCTTAGATCGGCAGGGGCGAAACATTCAGTACTTC. Translation gives CASSLDRQGRNIQYF.